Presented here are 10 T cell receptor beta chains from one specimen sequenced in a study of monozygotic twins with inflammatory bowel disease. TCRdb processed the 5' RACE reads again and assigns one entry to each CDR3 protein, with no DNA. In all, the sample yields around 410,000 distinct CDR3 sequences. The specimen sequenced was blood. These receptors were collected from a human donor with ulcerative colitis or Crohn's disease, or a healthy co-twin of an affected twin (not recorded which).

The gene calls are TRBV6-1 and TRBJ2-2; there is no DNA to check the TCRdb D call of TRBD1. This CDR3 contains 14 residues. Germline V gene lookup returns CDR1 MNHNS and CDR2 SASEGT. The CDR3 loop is CAIGRVTVTGELFF.

The CDR3 is CASSPGTDYNSPLHF. The chain carries TRBV6-1 and TRBJ1-6; TCRdb returns TRBD1, unconfirmable since there is no DNA. Germline values: CDR1 MNHNS, CDR2 SASEGT. The CDR3 covers 15 residues.

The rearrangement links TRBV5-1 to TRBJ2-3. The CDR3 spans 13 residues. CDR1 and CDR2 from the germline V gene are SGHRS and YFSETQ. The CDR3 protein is CASSPEGTDTQYF.

The CDR3 here is CASTRWREYGYTF. This chain links TRBV28 with TRBJ1-2. The length of the CDR3 is 13 residues. Germline V gene data show CDR1 as MDHEN and CDR2 as SYDVKM.

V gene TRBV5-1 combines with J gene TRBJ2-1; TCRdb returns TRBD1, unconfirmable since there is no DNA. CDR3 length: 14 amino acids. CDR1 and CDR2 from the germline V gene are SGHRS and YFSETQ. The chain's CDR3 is CASSLGGQDIGQFF. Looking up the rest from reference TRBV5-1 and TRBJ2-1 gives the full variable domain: KAGVTQTPRYLIKTRGQQVTLSCSPISGHRSVSWYQQTPGQGLQFLFEYFSETQRNKGNFPGRFSGRQFSNSRSEMNVSTLELGDSALYLCASSLGGQDIGQFFGPGTRLTVL.

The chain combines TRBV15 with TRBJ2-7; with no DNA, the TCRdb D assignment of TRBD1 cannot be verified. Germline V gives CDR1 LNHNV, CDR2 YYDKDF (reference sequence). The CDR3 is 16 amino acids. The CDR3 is CATSRDTAAGGYEQYF. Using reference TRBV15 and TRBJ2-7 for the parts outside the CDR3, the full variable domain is DAMVIQNPRYQVTQFGKPVTLSCSQTLNHNVMYWYQQKSSQAPKLLFHYYDKDFNNEADTPDNFQSRRPNTSFCFLDIRSPGLGDTAMYLCATSRDTAAGGYEQYFGPGTRLTVT.

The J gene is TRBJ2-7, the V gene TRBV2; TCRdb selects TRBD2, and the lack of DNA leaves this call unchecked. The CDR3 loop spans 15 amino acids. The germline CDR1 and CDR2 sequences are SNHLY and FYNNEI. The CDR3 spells CASSSTSGMGYEQYF.

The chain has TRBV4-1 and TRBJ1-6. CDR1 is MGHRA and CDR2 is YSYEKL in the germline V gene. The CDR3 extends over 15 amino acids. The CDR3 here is CASSRRGSYNSPLHF.

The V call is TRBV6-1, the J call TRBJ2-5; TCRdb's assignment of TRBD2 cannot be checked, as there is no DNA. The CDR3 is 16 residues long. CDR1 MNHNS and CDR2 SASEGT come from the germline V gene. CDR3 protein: CASSPLAGATQETQYF.

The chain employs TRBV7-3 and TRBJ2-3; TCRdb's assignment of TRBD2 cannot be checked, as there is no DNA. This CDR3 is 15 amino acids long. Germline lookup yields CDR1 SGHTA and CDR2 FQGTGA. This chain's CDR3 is CASRLEGLSSDTQYF. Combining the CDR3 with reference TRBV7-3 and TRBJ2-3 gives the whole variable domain GAGVSQTPSNKVTEKGKYVELRCDPISGHTALYWYRQSLGQGPEFLIYFQGTGAADDSGLPNDRFFAVRPEGSVSTLKIQRTERGDSAVYLCASRLEGLSSDTQYFGPGTRLTVL.